This T cell receptor (beta chain) emerged from a study of shared T cell receptors in the human thymus. Profiling relied on immunoSEQ multiplex PCR, and the TCRdb table lists in-frame clones only, not all of them. The sample includes hundreds of thousands of clones, approximately 90% of them seen just once. In addition, the sample was reused for a study of human thymus T cells.

The TCR sequence derives from a boy under three years old with a congenital heart defect. What was sequenced was thymocytes.

The chain's CDR3 is CASSPTGLAGGSIYEQYF. In DNA, the CDR3 is TGTGCCAGCAGCCCGACCGGACTAGCGGGAGGTTCAATCTACGAGCAGTACTTC. The chain links TRBV5-6 to TRBJ2-7; 14 positions agree with TRBD2. V shed 4 bases, J shed 3 bases, and the junction held 12 bases outside the gene matches. The CDR3 covers 18 residues. CDR1 SGHDT and CDR2 YYEEEE come from the germline V gene.